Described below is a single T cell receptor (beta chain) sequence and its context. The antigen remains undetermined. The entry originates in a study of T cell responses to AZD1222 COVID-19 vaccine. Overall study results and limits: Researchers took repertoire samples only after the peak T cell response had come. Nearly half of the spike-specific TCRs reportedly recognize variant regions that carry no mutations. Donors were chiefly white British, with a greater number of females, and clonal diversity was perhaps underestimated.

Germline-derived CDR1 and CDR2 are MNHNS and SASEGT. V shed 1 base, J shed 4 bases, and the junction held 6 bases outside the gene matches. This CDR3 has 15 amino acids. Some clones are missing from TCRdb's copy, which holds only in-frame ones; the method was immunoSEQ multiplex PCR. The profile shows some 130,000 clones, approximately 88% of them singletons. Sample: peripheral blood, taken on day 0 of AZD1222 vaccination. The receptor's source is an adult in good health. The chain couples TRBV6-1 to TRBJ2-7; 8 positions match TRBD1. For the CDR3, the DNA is TGTGCCAGCAGTGAAGGTCGACAGGGGACATACGAGCAGTACTTC. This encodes CASSEGRQGTYEQYF.